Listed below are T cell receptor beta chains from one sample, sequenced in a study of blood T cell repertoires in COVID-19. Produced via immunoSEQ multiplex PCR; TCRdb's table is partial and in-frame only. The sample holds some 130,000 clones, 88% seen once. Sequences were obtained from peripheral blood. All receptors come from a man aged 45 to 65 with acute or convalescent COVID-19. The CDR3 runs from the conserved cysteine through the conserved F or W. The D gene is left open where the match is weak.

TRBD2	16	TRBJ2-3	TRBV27	CASSLAGGPLADTQYF	TGTGCCAGCAGCCTAGCGGGAGGGCCTCTGGCAGATACGCAGTATTTT
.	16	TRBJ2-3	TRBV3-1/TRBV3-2	CASSHRTGWGADTQYF	TGTGCCAGCAGCCACAGAACAGGGTGGGGTGCAGATACGCAGTATTTT
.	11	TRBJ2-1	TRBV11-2	CASSPDLGQFF	TGTGCCAGCAGCCCCGATCTAGGGCAGTTCTTC
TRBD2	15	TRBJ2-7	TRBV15	CATSSGTSRTYEQYF	TGTGCCACCAGCAGTGGGACTAGCCGAACCTACGAGCAGTACTTC
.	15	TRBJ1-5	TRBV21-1	CASSNLTVSNQPQHF	TGTGCCAGCAGCAATCTGACAGTTAGCAATCAGCCCCAGCATTTT
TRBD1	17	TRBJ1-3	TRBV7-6	CASSLQGVWGSGNTIYF	TGTGCCAGCAGCTTACAGGGGGTATGGGGCTCTGGAAACACCATATATTTT
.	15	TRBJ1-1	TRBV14	CASSQGMGLNTEAFF	TGTGCCAGCAGCCAAGGAATGGGCTTGAACACTGAAGCTTTCTTT
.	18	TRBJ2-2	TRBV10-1	CASARGKGALRNTGELFF	TGCGCCAGCGCCCGCGGGAAGGGGGCCTTGAGGAACACCGGGGAGCTGTTTTTT
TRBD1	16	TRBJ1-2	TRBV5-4	CASSFRTGGQGYGYTF	TGTGCCAGCAGTTTTAGGACAGGGGGACAGGGCTATGGCTACACCTTC
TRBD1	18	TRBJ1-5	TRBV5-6	CASSYLGTGGYSNQPQHF	TGTGCCAGCAGCTACTTAGGGACAGGGGGATATAGCAATCAGCCCCAGCATTTT
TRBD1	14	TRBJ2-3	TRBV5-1	CASSRGQGTDTQYF	TGCGCCAGCAGCCGAGGACAGGGCACAGATACGCAGTATTTT
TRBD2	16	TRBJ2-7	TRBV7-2	CASSWGGSGSLYEQYF	TGTGCCAGCAGCTGGGGCGGAAGCGGGAGTTTGTACGAGCAGTACTTC
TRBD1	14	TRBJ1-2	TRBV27	CASSSTGGLRGYTF	TGTGCCAGCAGTTCTACAGGGGGACTTCGTGGCTACACCTTC
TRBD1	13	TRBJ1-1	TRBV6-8	CAWRGQGRTEAFF	TGTGCCTGGCGGGGACAGGGACGCACTGAAGCTTTCTTT
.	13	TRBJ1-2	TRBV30	CAWSVGGIYGYTF	TGTGCCTGGAGTGTGGGGGGGATCTATGGCTACACCTTC